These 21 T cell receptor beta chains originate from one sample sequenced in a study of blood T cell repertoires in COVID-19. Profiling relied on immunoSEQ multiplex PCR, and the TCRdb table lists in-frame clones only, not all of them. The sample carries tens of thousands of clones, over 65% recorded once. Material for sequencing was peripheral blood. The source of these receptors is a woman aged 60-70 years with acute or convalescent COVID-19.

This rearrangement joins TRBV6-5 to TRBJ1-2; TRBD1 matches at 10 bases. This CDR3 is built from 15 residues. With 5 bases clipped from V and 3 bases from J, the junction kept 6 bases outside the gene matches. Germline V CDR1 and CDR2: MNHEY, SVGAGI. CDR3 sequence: CASSTGQGVYYGYTF. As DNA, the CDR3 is TGTGCCAGCAGTACTGGACAGGGGGTGTACTATGGCTACACCTTC.

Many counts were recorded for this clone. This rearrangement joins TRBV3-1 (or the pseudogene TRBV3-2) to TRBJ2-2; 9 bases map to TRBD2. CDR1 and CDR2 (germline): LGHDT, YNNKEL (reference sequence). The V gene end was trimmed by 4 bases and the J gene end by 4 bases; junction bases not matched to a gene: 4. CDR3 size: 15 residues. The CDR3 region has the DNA TGTGCCAGCAGCCTTTCTAGCGGGACCACCGGGGAGCTGTTTTTT. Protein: CASSLSSGTTGELFF.

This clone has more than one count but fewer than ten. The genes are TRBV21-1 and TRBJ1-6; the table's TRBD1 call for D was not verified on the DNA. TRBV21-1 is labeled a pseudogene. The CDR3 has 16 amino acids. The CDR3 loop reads CASSKGTGYHNSPLHF. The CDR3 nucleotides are TGTGCCAGCAGCAAAGGAACAGGGTACCATAATTCACCCCTCCACTTT.

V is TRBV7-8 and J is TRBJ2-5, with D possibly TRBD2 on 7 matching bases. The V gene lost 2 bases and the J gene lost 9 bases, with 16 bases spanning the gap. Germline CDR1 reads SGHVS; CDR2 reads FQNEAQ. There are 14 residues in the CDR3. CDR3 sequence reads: CASSLNRAGRAQYF. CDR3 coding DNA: TGTGCCAGCAGCTTAAACAGGGCGGGGAGGGCCCAGTACTTC.

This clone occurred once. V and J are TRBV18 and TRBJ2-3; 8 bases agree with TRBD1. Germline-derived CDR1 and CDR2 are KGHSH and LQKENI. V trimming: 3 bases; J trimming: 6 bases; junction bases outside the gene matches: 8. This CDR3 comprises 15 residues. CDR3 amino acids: CASSPRTGSVDTQYF. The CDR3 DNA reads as TGTGCCAGCTCACCTCGGACAGGGTCGGTTGATACGCAGTATTTT.

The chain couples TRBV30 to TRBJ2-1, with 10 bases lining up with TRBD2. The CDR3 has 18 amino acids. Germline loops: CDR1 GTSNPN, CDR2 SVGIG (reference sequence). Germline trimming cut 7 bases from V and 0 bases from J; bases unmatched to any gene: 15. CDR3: CASRRRTSGFSSYNEQFF. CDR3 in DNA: TGTGCCTCCCGGAGGAGGACTAGCGGCTTTAGCTCCTACAATGAGCAGTTCTTC. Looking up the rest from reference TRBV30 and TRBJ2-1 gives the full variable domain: SQTIHQWPATLVQPVGSPLSLECTVEGTSNPNLYWYRQAAGRGLQLLFYSVGIGQISSEVPQNLSASRPQDRQFILSSKKLLLSDSGFYLCASRRRTSGFSSYNEQFFGPGTRLTVL.

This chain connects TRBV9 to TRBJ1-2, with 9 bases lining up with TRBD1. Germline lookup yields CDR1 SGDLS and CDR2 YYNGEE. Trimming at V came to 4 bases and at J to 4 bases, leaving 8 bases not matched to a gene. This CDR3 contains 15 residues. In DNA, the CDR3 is TGTGCCAGCAGCCCATGGACAGGGGATCCCTATGGCTACACCTTC. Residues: CASSPWTGDPYGYTF.

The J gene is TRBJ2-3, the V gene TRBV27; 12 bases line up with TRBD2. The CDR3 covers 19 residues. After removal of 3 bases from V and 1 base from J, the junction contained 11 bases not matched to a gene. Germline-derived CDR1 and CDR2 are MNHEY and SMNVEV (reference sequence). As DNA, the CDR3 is TGTGCCAGCAGTTTGACTAGCGGGAGAGGGTATCGGGGCACAGATACGCAGTATTTT. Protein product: CASSLTSGRGYRGTDTQYF.

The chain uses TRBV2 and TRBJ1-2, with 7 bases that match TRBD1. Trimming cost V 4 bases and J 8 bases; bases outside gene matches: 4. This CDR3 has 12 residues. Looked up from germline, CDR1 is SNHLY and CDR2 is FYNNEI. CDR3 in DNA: TGTGCCAGCAGTGTACAGGGGAAGGGCTACACCTTC. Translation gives CASSVQGKGYTF.

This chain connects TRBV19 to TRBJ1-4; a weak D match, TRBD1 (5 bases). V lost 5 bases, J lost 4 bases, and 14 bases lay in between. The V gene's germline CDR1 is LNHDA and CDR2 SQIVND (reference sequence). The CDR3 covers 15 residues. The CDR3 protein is CASSALGAGNEKLFF. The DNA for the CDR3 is TGTGCCAGTAGTGCTCTTGGGGCCGGTAATGAAAAACTGTTTTTT.

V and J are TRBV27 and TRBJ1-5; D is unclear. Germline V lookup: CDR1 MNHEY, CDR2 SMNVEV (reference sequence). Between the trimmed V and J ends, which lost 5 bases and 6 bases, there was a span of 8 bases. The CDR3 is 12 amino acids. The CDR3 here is CASSIPGQPQHF. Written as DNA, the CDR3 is TGTGCCAGCAGTATCCCCGGTCAGCCCCAGCATTTT.

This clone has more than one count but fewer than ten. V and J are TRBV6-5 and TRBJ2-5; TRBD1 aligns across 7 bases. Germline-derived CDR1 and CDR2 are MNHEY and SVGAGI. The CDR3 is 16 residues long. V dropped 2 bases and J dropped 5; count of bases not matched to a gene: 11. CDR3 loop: CASSYTGVLGYETQYF. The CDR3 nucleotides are TGTGCCAGCAGTTACACAGGGGTGTTGGGCTATGAGACCCAGTACTTC.

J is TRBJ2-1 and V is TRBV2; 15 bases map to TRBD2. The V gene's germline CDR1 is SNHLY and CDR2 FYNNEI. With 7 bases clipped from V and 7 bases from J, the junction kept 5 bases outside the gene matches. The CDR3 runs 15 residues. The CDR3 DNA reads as TGTGCCAGCATATGGACTAGCGGGAGGGATAATGAGCAGTTCTTC. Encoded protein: CASIWTSGRDNEQFF.

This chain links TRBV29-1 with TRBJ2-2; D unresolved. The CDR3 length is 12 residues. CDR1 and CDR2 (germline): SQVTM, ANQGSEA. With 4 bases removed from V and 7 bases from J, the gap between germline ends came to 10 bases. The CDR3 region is CSVVTSGGELFF. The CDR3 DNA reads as TGCAGCGTTGTAACGTCGGGCGGGGAGCTGTTTTTT.

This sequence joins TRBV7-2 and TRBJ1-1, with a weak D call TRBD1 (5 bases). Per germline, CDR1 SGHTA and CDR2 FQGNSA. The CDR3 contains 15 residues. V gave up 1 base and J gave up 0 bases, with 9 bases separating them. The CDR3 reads CASSLGRGLNTEAFF. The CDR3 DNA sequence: TGTGCCAGCAGCTTAGGAAGGGGCTTGAACACTGAAGCTTTCTTT.

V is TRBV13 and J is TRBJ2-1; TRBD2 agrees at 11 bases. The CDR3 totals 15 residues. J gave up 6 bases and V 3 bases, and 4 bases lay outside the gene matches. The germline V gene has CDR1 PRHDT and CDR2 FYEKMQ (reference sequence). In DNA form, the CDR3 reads TGTGCCAGCAGCTTTACTAGCGGGAGATCCAATGAGCAGTTCTTC. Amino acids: CASSFTSGRSNEQFF.

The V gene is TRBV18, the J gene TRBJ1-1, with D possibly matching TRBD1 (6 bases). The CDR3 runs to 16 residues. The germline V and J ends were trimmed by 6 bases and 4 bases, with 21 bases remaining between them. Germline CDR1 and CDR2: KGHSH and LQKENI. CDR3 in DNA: TGTGCCAGCTCTGTAGGACAGATCGCGACAGGCACTGAAGCTTTCTTT. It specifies CASSVGQIATGTEAFF.

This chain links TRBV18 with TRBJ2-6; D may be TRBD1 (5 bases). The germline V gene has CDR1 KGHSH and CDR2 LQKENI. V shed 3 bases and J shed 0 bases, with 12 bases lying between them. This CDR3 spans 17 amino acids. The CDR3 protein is CASSPLGRNSGANVLTF. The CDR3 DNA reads TGTGCCAGCTCACCTCTGGGGCGCAACTCTGGGGCCAACGTCCTGACTTTC.

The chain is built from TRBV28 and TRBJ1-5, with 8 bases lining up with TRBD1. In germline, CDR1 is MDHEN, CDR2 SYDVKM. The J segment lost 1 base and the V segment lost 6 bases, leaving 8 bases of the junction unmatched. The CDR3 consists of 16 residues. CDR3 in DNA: TGTGCCAGCAGAAATACAGGGGGTAGGAGCAATCAGCCCCAGCATTTT. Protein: CASRNTGGRSNQPQHF.

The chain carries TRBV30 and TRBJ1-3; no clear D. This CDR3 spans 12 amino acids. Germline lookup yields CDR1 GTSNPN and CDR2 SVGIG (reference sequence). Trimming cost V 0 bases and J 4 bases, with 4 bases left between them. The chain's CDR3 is CAWSVSGNTIYF. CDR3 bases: TGTGCCTGGAGTGTAAGCGGAAACACCATATATTTT.

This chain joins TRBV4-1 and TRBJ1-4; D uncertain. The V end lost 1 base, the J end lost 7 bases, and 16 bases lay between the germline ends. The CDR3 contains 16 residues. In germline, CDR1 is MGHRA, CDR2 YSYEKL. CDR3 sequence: CASSQGTGLLGEKLFF. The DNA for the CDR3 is TGCGCCAGCAGCCAAGGGACCGGACTCTTGGGTGAAAAACTGTTTTTT.